The 3 T cell receptor beta chains below come from one sample, sequenced in a study of hypomethylating agent response in myelodysplastic syndrome (dated by TCRdb to the early 2020s). Library creation used the immunoSEQ multiplex PCR assay. Not all clones reach the TCRdb copy of this immuneACCESS table, which keeps in-frame sequences only. Checked studies attribute under half of the gap to unresolved V genes and leave the rest unexplained. For this sample the table gives several thousand clones, of which roughly 80% were detected only once. 18% of the sample is held by the ten biggest clonotypes. This sample comprised bone marrow, obtained before or after starting hypomethylating agent treatment for myelodysplastic syndrome (not recorded which). Receptors were obtained from a human donor with myelodysplastic syndrome.

The V and J genes are TRBV7-2 and TRBJ2-5; possibly TRBD1 for D (5 bases). The J call may be mistaken, given a closer DNA end match to TRBJ2-7. There are 14 residues in the CDR3. Germline V gene sequence: CDR1 SGHTA, CDR2 FQGNSA. The CDR3 DNA reads as TGTGCCAGCAGCTTAGGGACAAGGACCTACGAGCAGTACTTC. It specifies CASSLGTRTYEQYF.

This clone has a single count. DNA of the CDR3: TGTGCTAGTGGGACCGGACAGAGCTATGGCTACACCTTC. It is translated as CASGTGQSYGYTF. The rearrangement joins TRBV12-5 to TRBJ1-2; D possibly corresponds to TRBD1 (6 bases). The V end lost 6 bases, the J end lost 4 bases, and 12 bases lay between the germline ends. This CDR3 has 13 residues. In germline, CDR1 is LGHNT, CDR2 FRNRAP.

The chain is built from TRBV28 and TRBJ1-2; D is unresolved. Germline V lookup: CDR1 MDHEN, CDR2 SYDVKM. Trimming took off 1 base at V and 5 bases at J, with 8 bases between the two ends. CDR3 length equals 13 residues. CDR3 nucleotide sequence: TGTGCCAGCAGTTTATTATCCGAGTATGGCTACACCTTC. This codes for CASSLLSEYGYTF.